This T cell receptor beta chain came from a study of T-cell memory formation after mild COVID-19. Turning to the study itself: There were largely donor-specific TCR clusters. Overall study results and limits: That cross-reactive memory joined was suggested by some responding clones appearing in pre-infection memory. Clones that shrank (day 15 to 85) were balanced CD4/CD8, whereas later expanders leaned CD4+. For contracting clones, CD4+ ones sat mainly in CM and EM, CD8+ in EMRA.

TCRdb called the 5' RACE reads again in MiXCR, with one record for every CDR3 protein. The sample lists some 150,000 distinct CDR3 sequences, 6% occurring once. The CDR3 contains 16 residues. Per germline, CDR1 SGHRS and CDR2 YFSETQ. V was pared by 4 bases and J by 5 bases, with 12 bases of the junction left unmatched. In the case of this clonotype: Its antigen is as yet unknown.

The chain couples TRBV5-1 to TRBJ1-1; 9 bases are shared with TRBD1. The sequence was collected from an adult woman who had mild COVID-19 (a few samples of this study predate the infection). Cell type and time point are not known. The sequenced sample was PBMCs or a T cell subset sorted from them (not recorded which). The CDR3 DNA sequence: TGCGCCAGCAGCAGCTGGACAGGGGATGGGGGGACTGAAGCTTTCTTT. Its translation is CASSSWTGDGGTEAFF.